This is a list of T cell receptor beta chains from one sample in a study of blood T cell repertoires in COVID-19. Profiled with immunoSEQ multiplex PCR; TCRdb holds only in-frame clones, not every one. The sample has some 140,000 clones, about four fifths seen once. The source material was peripheral blood. These receptors were taken from a woman aged 55-70 years with active or convalescent COVID-19. The CDR3 runs from the conserved cysteine through the conserved F or W. A D gene is named only where the DNA matches it firmly. Size is omitted from some rows. Given values are once, few, many or a class for expanded clones.

j_call v_call d_call clone_size cdr3_aa cdr3_nt
TRBJ2-1 TRBV11-2 TRBD2 - CASSFISGRARNEQFF TGTGCCAGCAGCTTCATTAGCGGGAGGGCCCGCAATGAGCAGTTCTTC
TRBJ1-1 TRBV5-1 - once CASSLTGPNTEAFF TGCGCCAGCAGCTTGACAGGGCCGAACACTGAAGCTTTCTTT
TRBJ2-5 TRBV5-1 - - CASSLGLLGRGETQYF TGCGCCAGCAGCTTGGGCTTACTGGGCAGGGGAGAGACCCAGTACTTC
TRBJ1-5 TRBV28 TRBD1 - CASSRPTGVGNQPQHF TGTGCCAGCAGCCGTCCGACAGGGGTAGGCAATCAGCCCCAGCATTTT
TRBJ1-4 TRBV6-5 TRBD1 - CASRLGQGSLKLFF TGTGCCAGCAGATTGGGACAGGGGTCGTTGAAACTGTTTTTT
TRBJ1-5 TRBV5-1 - - CASSIGGFGNQPQHF TGCGCCAGCAGCATAGGGGGTTTTGGCAATCAGCCCCAGCATTTT
TRBJ1-2 TRBV7-9 - - CASSSAGVGYTF TGTGCCAGCAGCTCTGCAGGGGTCGGCTACACCTTC
TRBJ1-5 TRBV25-1 - few CASGGTKGGGNQPQHF TGTGCCAGCGGAGGAACTAAGGGCGGCGGCAATCAGCCCCAGCATTTT
TRBJ2-1 TRBV20-1 - - CSASSVRGNEQFF TGCAGTGCTAGTTCCGTACGGGGAAATGAGCAGTTCTTC
TRBJ1-2 TRBV2 TRBD1 once CAIQTGSYYGYTF TGTGCCATCCAGACAGGGTCCTACTATGGCTACACCTTC
TRBJ1-2 TRBV5-1 - - CASSSDNYGYTF TGCGCCAGCAGTTCAGATAACTATGGCTACACCTTC
TRBJ2-4 TRBV19 TRBD1 - CASSRQGAEAKNIQYF TGTGCCAGTAGCCGACAGGGGGCGGAAGCCAAAAACATTCAGTACTTC
TRBJ1-5 TRBV6-2/TRBV6-3 - - CASSYDRDNQPQHF TGTGCCAGCAGTTACGACAGAGACAATCAGCCCCAGCATTTT
TRBJ1-4 TRBV5-4 TRBD1 - CASSRDTGVQGGKLFF TGTGCCAGCAGCCGCGATACAGGGGTTCAGGGCGGAAAACTGTTTTTT
TRBJ2-5 TRBV30 - - CAWVGGETQYF TGTGCCTGGGTGGGGGGAGAGACCCAGTACTTC
TRBJ2-1 TRBV10-3 TRBD2 - CAISELRTSSYNEQFF TGTGCCATCAGTGAGCTACGGACTAGCTCCTACAATGAGCAGTTCTTC
TRBJ1-6 TRBV5-6 TRBD1 - CASTPTGDNSPLHF TGTGCCAGCACCCCGACAGGGGACAATTCACCCCTCCACTTT
TRBJ1-1 TRBV7-2 - - CASSSDGGGYTEAFF TGTGCCAGCAGCTCCGACGGGGGTGGTTACACTGAAGCTTTCTTT
TRBJ2-7 TRBV27 - - CASRPPGQIYEQYF TGTGCCAGCAGACCCCCGGGACAAATCTACGAGCAGTACTTC
TRBJ1-1 TRBV6-5 - - CASTERAGVTEAFF TGTGCCAGCACCGAAAGGGCAGGGGTCACTGAAGCTTTCTTT
TRBJ2-4 TRBV5-4 TRBD1 - CASSLDRGPGVAKNIQYF TGTGCCAGCAGCTTGGACAGGGGGCCAGGTGTGGCCAAAAACATTCAGTACTTC
TRBJ1-1 TRBV25-1 TRBD1 once CASSEYGQGVSEAFF TGTGCCAGCAGTGAATATGGACAGGGGGTTTCTGAAGCTTTCTTT
TRBJ2-5 TRBV9 - few CASSADQETQYF TGTGCCAGCAGCGCCGACCAAGAGACCCAGTACTTC
TRBJ1-1 TRBV4-2 - - CASSHPPMWGQNTEAFF TGTGCCAGCAGCCATCCCCCCATGTGGGGACAGAACACTGAAGCTTTCTTT
TRBJ2-5 TRBV5-1 TRBD1 - CASSLVLQGLETQYF TGCGCCAGCAGCTTGGTACTACAGGGGCTGGAGACCCAGTACTTC
TRBJ1-2 TRBV28 TRBD1 - CASSFNRGSYGYTF TGTGCCAGCAGTTTCAACAGGGGAAGCTATGGCTACACCTTC
TRBJ1-4 TRBV28 - - CASSLRGPGSTNEKLFF TGTGCCAGCAGTTTAAGGGGCCCAGGGTCGACTAATGAAAAACTGTTTTTT
TRBJ1-3 TRBV18 TRBD1 once CASSPPARGGNTIYF TGTGCCAGCTCACCACCGGCCAGGGGGGGAAACACCATATATTTT
TRBJ2-7 TRBV18 - - CASSPGGALSSYEQYF TGTGCCAGCTCACCAGGAGGGGCCTTGAGCTCCTACGAGCAGTACTTC
TRBJ1-1 TRBV6-5 - - CASNTRQMNTEAFF TGTGCCAGCAATACCCGACAGATGAACACTGAAGCTTTCTTT
TRBJ2-7 TRBV3-1/TRBV3-2 TRBD1 - CASSQEVDRYEQYF TGTGCCAGCAGCCAAGAGGTGGACAGGTACGAGCAGTACTTC
TRBJ1-5 TRBV28 TRBD1 - CASRETGGHQPQHF TGTGCCAGCAGGGAGACAGGGGGCCATCAGCCCCAGCATTTT
TRBJ2-1 TRBV6-5 - few CASSYHYDNEQFF TGTGCCAGCAGTTACCACTACGACAATGAGCAGTTCTTC